Included here is one T cell receptor (beta chain) sequence, with context. Source study methods: Nucleated cell number was recorded as an estimate derived from reference gene primer amplification. Clones were sequenced by immunoSEQ multiplex PCR, and TCRdb holds only the in-frame ones, with some missing. Clone size and the V and J calls come from that table; the DNA yielded D and trimming. The data hold 30,000 to 35,000 clones, with 83% observed a single time. This record belongs to a study of blood T cell repertoires in COVID-19. Per germline, CDR1 SGHVS and CDR2 FQNEAQ. The CDR3 contains 14 residues. V gave up 5 bases and J gave up 6 bases, with 17 bases separating them.

What was sequenced was peripheral blood. The rearrangement uses TRBV7-8 and TRBJ2-7; possibly TRBD1 for D (5 bases). The receptor was derived from a man aged 50 or older with acute or convalescent COVID-19. The CDR3 DNA is TGTGCCAGCAGCCCCGAACAGGTTTTTGGCGAGCAGTACTTC. This sequence encodes CASSPEQVFGEQYF.